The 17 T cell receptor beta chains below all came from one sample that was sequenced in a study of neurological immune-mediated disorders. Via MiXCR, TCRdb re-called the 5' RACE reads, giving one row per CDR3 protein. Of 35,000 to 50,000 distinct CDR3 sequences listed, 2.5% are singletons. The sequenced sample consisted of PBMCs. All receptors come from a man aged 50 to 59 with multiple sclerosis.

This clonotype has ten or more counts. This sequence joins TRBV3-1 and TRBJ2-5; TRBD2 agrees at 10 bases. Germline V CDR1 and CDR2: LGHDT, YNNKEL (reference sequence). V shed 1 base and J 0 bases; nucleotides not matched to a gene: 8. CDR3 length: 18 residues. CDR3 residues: CASSQGGIAGGYQETQYF. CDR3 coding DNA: TGTGCCAGCAGCCAAGGCGGTATAGCGGGGGGTTACCAAGAGACCCAGTACTTC.

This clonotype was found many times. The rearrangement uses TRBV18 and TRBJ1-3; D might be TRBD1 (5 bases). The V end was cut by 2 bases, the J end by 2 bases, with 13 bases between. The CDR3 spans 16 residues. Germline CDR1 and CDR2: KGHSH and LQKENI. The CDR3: CASSPSLGGAGNTIYF. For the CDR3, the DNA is TGTGCCAGCTCACCAAGCCTGGGAGGGGCTGGAAACACCATATATTTT.

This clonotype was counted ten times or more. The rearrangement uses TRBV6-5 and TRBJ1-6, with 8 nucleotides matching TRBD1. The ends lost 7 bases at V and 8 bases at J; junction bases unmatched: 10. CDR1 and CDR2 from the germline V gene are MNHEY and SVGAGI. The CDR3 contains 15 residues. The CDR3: CASIVGQGVDSPLHF. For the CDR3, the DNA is TGTGCCAGCATTGTAGGACAGGGAGTGGATTCACCCCTCCACTTT.

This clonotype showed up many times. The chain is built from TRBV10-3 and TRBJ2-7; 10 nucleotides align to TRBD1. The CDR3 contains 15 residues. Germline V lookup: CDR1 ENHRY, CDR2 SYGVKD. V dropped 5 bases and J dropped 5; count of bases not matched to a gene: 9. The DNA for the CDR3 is TGTGCCATCAGTATCAGGACAGGGGGGAATCACGAGCAGTACTTC. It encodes CAISIRTGGNHEQYF.

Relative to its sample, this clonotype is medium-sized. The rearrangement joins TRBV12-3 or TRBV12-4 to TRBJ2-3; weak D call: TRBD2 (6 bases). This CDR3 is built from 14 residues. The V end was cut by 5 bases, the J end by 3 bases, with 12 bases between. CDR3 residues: CASSLGLGTDTQYF. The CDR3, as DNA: TGTGCCAGCAGTCTGGGACTCGGGACAGATACGCAGTATTTT.

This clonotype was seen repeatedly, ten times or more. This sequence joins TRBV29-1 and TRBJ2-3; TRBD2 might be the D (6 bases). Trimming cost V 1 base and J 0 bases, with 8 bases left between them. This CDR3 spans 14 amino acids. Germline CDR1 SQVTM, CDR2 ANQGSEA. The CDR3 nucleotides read TGCAGCGTTGAAGTGGGGAGGAGCACAGATACGCAGTATTTT. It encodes CSVEVGRSTDTQYF.

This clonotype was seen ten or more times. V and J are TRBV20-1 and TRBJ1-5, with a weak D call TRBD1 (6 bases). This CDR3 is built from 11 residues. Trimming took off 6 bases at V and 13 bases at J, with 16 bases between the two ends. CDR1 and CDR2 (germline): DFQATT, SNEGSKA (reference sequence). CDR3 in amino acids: CSALGGRSQHF. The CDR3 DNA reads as TGCAGTGCCCTTGGGGGCCGGTCTCAGCATTTT.

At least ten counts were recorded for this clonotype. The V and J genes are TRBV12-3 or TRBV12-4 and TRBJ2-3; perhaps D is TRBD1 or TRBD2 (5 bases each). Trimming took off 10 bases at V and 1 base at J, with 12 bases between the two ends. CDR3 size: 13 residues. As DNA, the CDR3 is TGTGCCACCAGCCGGGGACGCACAGATACGCAGTATTTT. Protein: CATSRGRTDTQYF.

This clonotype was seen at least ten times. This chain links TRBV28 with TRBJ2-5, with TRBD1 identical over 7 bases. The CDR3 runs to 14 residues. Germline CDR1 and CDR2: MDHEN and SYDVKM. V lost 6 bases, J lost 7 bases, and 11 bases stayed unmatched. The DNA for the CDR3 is TGTGCCAGCAGCCCAGACAGGGTCGGTGTGACCCAGTACTTC. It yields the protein CASSPDRVGVTQYF.

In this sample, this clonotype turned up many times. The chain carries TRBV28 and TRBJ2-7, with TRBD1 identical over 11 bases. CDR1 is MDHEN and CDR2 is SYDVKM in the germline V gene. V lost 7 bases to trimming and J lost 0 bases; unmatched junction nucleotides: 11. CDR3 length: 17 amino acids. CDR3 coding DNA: TGTGCCAGCAAAAGGACAGGGGGCACCCGTTCCTCCTACGAGCAGTACTTC. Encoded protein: CASKRTGGTRSSYEQYF.

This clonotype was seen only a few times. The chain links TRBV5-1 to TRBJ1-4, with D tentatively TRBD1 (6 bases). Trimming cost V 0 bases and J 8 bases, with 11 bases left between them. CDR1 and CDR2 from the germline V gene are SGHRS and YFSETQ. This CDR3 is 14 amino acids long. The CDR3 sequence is CASSLAGGEEKLFF. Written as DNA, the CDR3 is TGCGCCAGCAGCTTGGCCGGGGGCGAGGAAAAACTGTTTTTT.

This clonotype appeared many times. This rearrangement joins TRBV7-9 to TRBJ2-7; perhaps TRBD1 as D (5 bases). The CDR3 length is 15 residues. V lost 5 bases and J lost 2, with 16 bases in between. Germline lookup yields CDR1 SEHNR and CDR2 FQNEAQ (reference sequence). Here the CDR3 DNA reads TGTGCCAGCAGCCCAGGGAACGGAAGAACCTACGAGCAGTACTTC. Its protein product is CASSPGNGRTYEQYF.

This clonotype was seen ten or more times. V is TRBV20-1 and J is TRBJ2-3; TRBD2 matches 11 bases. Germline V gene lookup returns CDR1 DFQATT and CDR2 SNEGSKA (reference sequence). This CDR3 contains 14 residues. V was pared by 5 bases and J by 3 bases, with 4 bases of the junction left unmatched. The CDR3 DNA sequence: TGCAGTGCTGCTAGCGGGGGGTCTACAGATACGCAGTATTTT. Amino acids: CSAASGGSTDTQYF.

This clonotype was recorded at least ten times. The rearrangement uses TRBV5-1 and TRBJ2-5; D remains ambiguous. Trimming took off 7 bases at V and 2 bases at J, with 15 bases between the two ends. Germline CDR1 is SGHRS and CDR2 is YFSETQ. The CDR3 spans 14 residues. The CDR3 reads CASSDLEPQETQYF. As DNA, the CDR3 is TGCGCCAGCTCCGACCTAGAACCTCAAGAGACCCAGTACTTC.

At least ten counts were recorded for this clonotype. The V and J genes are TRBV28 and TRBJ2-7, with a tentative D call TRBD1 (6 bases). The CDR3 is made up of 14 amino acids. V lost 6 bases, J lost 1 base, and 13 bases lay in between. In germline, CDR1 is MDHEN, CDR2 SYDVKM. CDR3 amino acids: CASSNRDWSYEQYF. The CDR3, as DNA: TGTGCCAGCAGCAACAGGGATTGGTCCTACGAGCAGTACTTC.

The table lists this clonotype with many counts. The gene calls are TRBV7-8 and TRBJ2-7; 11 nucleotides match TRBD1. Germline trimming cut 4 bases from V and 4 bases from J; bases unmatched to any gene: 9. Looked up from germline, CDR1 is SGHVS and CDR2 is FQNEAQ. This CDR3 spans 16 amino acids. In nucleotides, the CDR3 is TGTGCCAGCAGCTCCCCCGGGACAGGGGGATGGTACGAGCAGTACTTC. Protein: CASSSPGTGGWYEQYF.

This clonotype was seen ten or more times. The DNA for the CDR3 is TGTGCCAGTAGTGGAACTAAAGGGCAGCCCCAGCATTTT. It codes for CASSGTKGQPQHF. This chain uses TRBV19 with TRBJ1-5; D unresolved. V was clipped by 5 bases and J by 7 bases, with 12 bases between them. Germline CDR1 LNHDA, CDR2 SQIVND (reference sequence). The CDR3 contains 13 residues.